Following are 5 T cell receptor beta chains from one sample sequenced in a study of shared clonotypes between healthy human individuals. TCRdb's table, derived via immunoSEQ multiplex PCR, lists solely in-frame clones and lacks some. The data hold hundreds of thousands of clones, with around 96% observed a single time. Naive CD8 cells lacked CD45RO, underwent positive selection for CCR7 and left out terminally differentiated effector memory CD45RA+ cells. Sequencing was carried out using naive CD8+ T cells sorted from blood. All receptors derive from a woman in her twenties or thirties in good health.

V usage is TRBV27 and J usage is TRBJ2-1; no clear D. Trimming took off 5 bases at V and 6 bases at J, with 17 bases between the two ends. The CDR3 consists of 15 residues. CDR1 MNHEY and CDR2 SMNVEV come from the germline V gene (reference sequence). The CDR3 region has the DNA TGTGCCAGCAGTCCCAAGCCACCCGCCTTCAATGAGCAGTTCTTC. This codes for CASSPKPPAFNEQFF.

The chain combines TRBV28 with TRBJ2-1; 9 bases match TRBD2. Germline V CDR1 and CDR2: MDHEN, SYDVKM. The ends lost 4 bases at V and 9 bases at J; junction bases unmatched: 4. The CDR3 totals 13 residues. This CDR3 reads CASSYLAGIEQFF. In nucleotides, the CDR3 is TGTGCCAGCAGTTACCTAGCGGGAATTGAGCAGTTCTTC.

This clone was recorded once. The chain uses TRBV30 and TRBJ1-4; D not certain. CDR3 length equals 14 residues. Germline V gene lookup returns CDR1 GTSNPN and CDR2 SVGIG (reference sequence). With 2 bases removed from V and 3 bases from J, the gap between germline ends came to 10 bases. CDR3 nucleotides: TGTGCCTGGAGTCTGGAACTCTCTAATGAAAAACTGTTTTTT. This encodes CAWSLELSNEKLFF.

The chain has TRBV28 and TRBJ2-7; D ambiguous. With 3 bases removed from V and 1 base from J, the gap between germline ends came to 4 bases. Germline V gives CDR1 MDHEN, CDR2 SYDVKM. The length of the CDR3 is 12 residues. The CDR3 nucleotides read TGTGCCAGCAGTTTTGAGTCCTACGAGCAGTACTTC. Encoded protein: CASSFESYEQYF.

The DNA of the CDR3 is TGTGCCAGCAGCGTAGCCGGGCAGGGGTATGGCTACACCTTC. Protein product: CASSVAGQGYGYTF. This chain uses TRBV9 with TRBJ1-2; maybe TRBD1 (6 bases). The CDR3 sequence is 14 residues long. CDR1 and CDR2 (germline): SGDLS, YYNGEE. V was cut by 0 bases and J by 5 bases, with 11 bases left in between.